The sequence of this T cell receptor beta chain was determined in a study of circulating tumor DNA in untreated peripheral T-cell lymphoma (dated by TCRdb to about 2021). As concerns this clone: This receptor's antigen is unknown. No much larger clone is present one base from it, and per-base qualities are unavailable.

Baseline tumor tissue collected before treatment was sequenced to identify tumor-specific TCR clonotypes. The study used next-generation sequencing of T-cell receptor sequences to monitor peripheral T-cell lymphoma patients receiving frontline treatment on a trial. Overall results and qualifications from the work: Tumor-specific clonotypes turned up in roughly 73% of patients, identified from roughly 84% of baseline tissues and from around 67% of baseline serum samples.

The receptor library was made with the immunoSEQ multiplex PCR assay. TCRdb stores this immuneACCESS table with in-frame sequences only. Part of the clones is absent; in the studies checked, under half of the shortfall reflects unresolved V genes, and no reason is known for the rest. For this sample the table gives more than 9,000 clones, of which about 75% were detected only once. The top ten clonotypes cover around a third of the sample. The V and J ends are trimmed by 0 bases and 5 bases, leaving 6 bases between them. The CDR3 covers 12 residues, taking in both the cysteine and the phenylalanine. Here the CDR3 DNA is all that survives: 36 bases in frame from base 1. Based on the germline V gene (reference sequence), the CDR1 and CDR2 sequences are GTSNPN and SVGIG.

The receptor chain draws on TRBV30 and TRBJ2-3; no D segment can be confidently identified. The source of this sequence is a human donor with peripheral T-cell lymphoma. Input material: tumor tissue. The CDR3 reads CAWSVGRDTQYF. The sequenced DNA: TGTGCCTGGAGTGTAGGACGAGATACGCAGTATTTT.